Shown below are 22 T cell receptor beta chains from a single sample sequenced in a study of prognosis after radiotherapy for stage I lung cancer. Genomic DNA provided the template from which TCR beta CDR3 was amplified by two-round multiplex PCR. Primers specific to each TRBV and TRBJ gene were used in first-round PCR. TCRdb passed the multiplex PCR reads through MiXCR, listing each CDR3 protein once. The sample has nearly 35,000 distinct CDR3 sequences, approximately 35% seen once. Material: PBMCs, obtained before or after stereotactic body radiation therapy (not recorded which). Receptors originate from a donor over 45 with non-small cell lung cancer.

This clonotype has a count of ten or more. The genes are TRBV20-1 and TRBJ1-1; the D is unclear. The ends were cut back, 0 bases at V and 1 base at J, with 9 bases in the middle. Looked up from germline, CDR1 is DFQATT and CDR2 is SNEGSKA (reference sequence). The CDR3 runs to 14 residues. The CDR3 sequence is CSARDLAGNTEAFF. In DNA form, the CDR3 reads TGCAGTGCTAGAGATCTGGCAGGGAACACTGAAGCTTTCTTT.

Many counts were recorded for this clonotype. This CDR3 is CASRDMNTEAFF. The CDR3 bases are TGTGCCAGTAGAGATATGAACACTGAAGCTTTCTTT. The V and J genes are TRBV19 and TRBJ1-1; D gene unclear. Germline lookup yields CDR1 LNHDA and CDR2 SQIVND (reference sequence). The CDR3 is 12 residues long. V lost 6 bases, J lost 0 bases, and 5 bases lay in between.

This clonotype appeared many times. The CDR3 DNA reads TGTGCCAGCAGCTTAAAAGGGGGTCACACCGGGGAGCTGTTTTTT. Translating gives CASSLKGGHTGELFF. The chain is built from TRBV7-3 and TRBJ2-2; D might be TRBD1 (6 bases). V lost 1 base and J lost 3, with 9 bases in between. This CDR3 is built from 15 residues. Looked up from germline, CDR1 is SGHTA and CDR2 is FQGTGA.

The sample holds many counts of this clonotype. The rearrangement uses TRBV12-3 or TRBV12-4 and TRBJ2-3; 9 bases align to TRBD2. This CDR3 has 16 amino acids. After removal of 3 bases from V and 6 bases from J, the junction contained 10 bases not matched to a gene. CDR3: CASSFASGVLSDTQYF. The CDR3 DNA follows: TGTGCCAGCAGTTTTGCTAGCGGGGTCTTGTCGGATACGCAGTATTTT.

A note on this clonotype: A read error likely explains this, since a far larger clone differs by one base. The chain employs TRBV6-5 and TRBJ1-5, with no clear D. Trimming stripped 7 bases from V and 3 bases from J, with 10 bases between. This CDR3 region has 13 residues. The germline CDR1 and CDR2 sequences are MNHEY and SVGAGI. The CDR3, as DNA: TGTGCCAGCATTGACACCCTCAATCAGCCCCAGCATTTT. Protein sequence: CASIDTLNQPQHF.

This clonotype was recorded many times. V gene TRBV6-1 combines with J gene TRBJ2-5; D may be TRBD2 (5 bases). Deletions cut 7 bases from V and 5 bases from J, with 20 bases between. CDR3 length equals 15 residues. Germline CDR1 reads MNHNS; CDR2 reads SASEGT. CDR3 sequence reads: CASTSDLTAWETQYF. In DNA form, the CDR3 reads TGTGCCAGCACCTCGGACTTAACCGCTTGGGAGACCCAGTACTTC.

This clonotype was counted ten times or more. A read error may explain this, as a much larger clone is one base away. V and J are TRBV6-1 and TRBJ1-3; D not certain. In germline, CDR1 is MNHNS, CDR2 SASEGT. V lost 5 bases and J lost 4, with 3 bases in between. The CDR3 spans 11 residues. As DNA, the CDR3 is TGTGCCAGCAGTACCGGAAACACCATATATTTT. Protein product: CASSTGNTIYF.

This clonotype was detected ten times or more. The chain recombines TRBV12-3 or TRBV12-4 with TRBJ2-5; TRBD2 agrees at 9 bases. V trimming: 1 base; J trimming: 5 bases; junction bases outside the gene matches: 2. The CDR3 covers 14 residues. CDR3 DNA sequence: TGTGCCAGCAGTTTAGGAACTAGCGGGGAGACCCAGTACTTC. Protein: CASSLGTSGETQYF.

This clonotype has ten or more counts. The CDR3 sequence is CASSLVQGFGELFF. CDR3 coding DNA: TGTGCCAGCAGCTTAGTTCAGGGGTTCGGGGAGCTGTTTTTT. The chain recombines TRBV7-2 with TRBJ2-2; TRBD1 is a possible D gene (6 bases). The CDR3 extends over 14 amino acids. From germline, CDR1 is SGHTA and CDR2 FQGNSA. Deletions cut 1 base from V and 7 bases from J, with 10 bases between.

This clonotype has more than one count but fewer than ten. The chain recombines TRBV20-1 with TRBJ1-2; weak D call: TRBD1 (6 bases). CDR1 and CDR2 (germline): DFQATT, SNEGSKA (reference sequence). The CDR3 extends over 16 amino acids. Trimming left V 1 base short and J 8 bases short, with 23 bases between. This CDR3 is CSARGETGSRSRGYTF. Here the CDR3 DNA reads TGCAGTGCTAGAGGCGAAACAGGGTCCCGAAGTCGCGGCTACACCTTC.

Comments on this clonotype: Since a much larger clone is just one base distant, this may be a read error. V usage is TRBV7-9 and J usage is TRBJ1-1; TRBD1 is a possible D gene (6 bases). Germline V lookup: CDR1 SEHNR, CDR2 FQNEAQ (reference sequence). The CDR3 length is 13 residues. V lost 7 bases, J lost 4 bases, and 13 bases lay in between. This chain's CDR3 is CASNRVWSTEAFF. CDR3 in DNA: TGTGCCAGCAACAGGGTTTGGAGCACTGAAGCTTTCTTT.

This clonotype showed up many times. The chain links TRBV30 to TRBJ1-2, with D perhaps TRBD1 (6 bases). Germline V gives CDR1 GTSNPN, CDR2 SVGIG (reference sequence). The CDR3 loop spans 15 amino acids. V lost 2 bases, J lost 4 bases, and 17 bases lay in between. CDR3 loop: CAWSHEMGASYGYTF. The CDR3 coding sequence is TGTGCCTGGAGTCATGAAATGGGGGCAAGCTATGGCTACACCTTC. Full variable domain (missing parts from reference TRBV30 and TRBJ1-2): SQTIHQWPATLVQPVGSPLSLECTVEGTSNPNLYWYRQAAGRGLQLLFYSVGIGQISSEVPQNLSASRPQDRQFILSSKKLLLSDSGFYLCAWSHEMGASYGYTFGSGTRLTVV.

This clonotype was seen ten or more times. The genes are TRBV20-1 and TRBJ1-5, with TRBD1 identical over 11 bases. Per germline, CDR1 DFQATT and CDR2 SNEGSKA (reference sequence). This CDR3 is 14 amino acids long. V was clipped by 3 bases and J by 6 bases; unmatched bases: 4. As DNA, the CDR3 is TGCAGTGCTAGGGGACAGGGGGAGGTTCAGCCCCAGCATTTT. Its translation is CSARGQGEVQPQHF.

The CDR3: CATSRDSVAKVGWFYEQYF. As DNA, the CDR3 is TGTGCCACCAGCAGAGATTCAGTGGCCAAGGTCGGCTGGTTCTACGAGCAGTACTTC. The chain uses TRBV15 and TRBJ2-7; no reliable D call. The CDR3 is 19 amino acids. Germline loops: CDR1 LNHNV, CDR2 YYDKDF (reference sequence). V lost 0 bases to trimming and J lost 3 bases, with 24 bases between them.

This clonotype has ten or more counts. The chain has TRBV9 and TRBJ1-1; the D is unclear. CDR1 is SGDLS, CDR2 YYNGEE, per germline. Trimming cost V 4 bases and J 0 bases, with 10 bases left between them. This CDR3 comprises 14 residues. The DNA of the CDR3 is TGTGCCAGCAGCACAACACAGATGAACACTGAAGCTTTCTTT. Translated: CASSTTQMNTEAFF.

Concerning this clonotype itself: It differs at one base from a far larger clone, so likely a read error. The V call is TRBV6-9, the J call TRBJ1-5; D not resolved. This CDR3 has 15 residues. Germline CDR1 and CDR2: MNHGY and SVAAGI. V gave up 3 bases and J gave up 3 bases, with 12 bases separating them. CDR3 protein: CASSYSRNVNQPQHF. DNA of the CDR3: TGTGCCAGCAGTTACTCAAGGAATGTCAATCAGCCCCAGCATTTT.

The J gene is TRBJ2-5, the V gene TRBV6-1; the D gene is possibly TRBD2 (6 bases). The CDR3 length is 14 residues. V was clipped by 6 bases and J by 2 bases, with 13 bases between them. Germline V lookup: CDR1 MNHNS, CDR2 SASEGT. The CDR3 nucleotides read TGTGCCAGCAGACCGGGACTGAGACAAGAGACCCAGTACTTC. Protein sequence: CASRPGLRQETQYF.

This clonotype came up a few times. The V gene is TRBV18, the J gene TRBJ1-1; possibly TRBD1 for D (6 bases). Germline V gene lookup returns CDR1 KGHSH and CDR2 LQKENI. This CDR3 has 15 residues. Trimming cost V 6 bases and J 0 bases, with 14 bases left between them. The CDR3 protein is CASSSRQGLNTEAFF. CDR3 bases: TGTGCCAGCTCGTCCCGGCAGGGGCTGAACACTGAAGCTTTCTTT.

This clonotype was seen ten or more times. The rearrangement joins TRBV5-1 to TRBJ2-3; 13 bases agree with TRBD2. V was clipped by 3 bases and J by 0 bases; unmatched bases: 7. The CDR3 length is 18 residues. Germline V gene sequence: CDR1 SGHRS, CDR2 YFSETQ. The chain's CDR3 is CASSSPGTSGASTDTQYF. In nucleotides, the CDR3 is TGCGCCAGCAGCTCGCCCGGGACTAGCGGGGCGAGCACAGATACGCAGTATTTT.

The chain carries TRBV5-1 and TRBJ1-2; D is possibly TRBD1 (5 bases). CDR3 length: 15 amino acids. Germline values: CDR1 SGHRS, CDR2 YFSETQ. V shed 6 bases and J shed 3 bases, with 18 bases lying between them. Here the CDR3 reads CASIRSGLEDYGYTF. For the CDR3, the DNA is TGCGCCAGCATTAGATCAGGGTTGGAGGACTATGGCTACACCTTC. Using reference TRBV5-1 and TRBJ1-2 for the parts outside the CDR3, the full variable domain is KAGVTQTPRYLIKTRGQQVTLSCSPISGHRSVSWYQQTPGQGLQFLFEYFSETQRNKGNFPGRFSGRQFSNSRSEMNVSTLELGDSALYLCASIRSGLEDYGYTFGSGTRLTVV.

This clonotype was recorded many times. The rearrangement links TRBV29-1 to TRBJ1-1; TRBD1 agrees at 7 bases. V trimming: 3 bases; J trimming: 0 bases; junction bases outside the gene matches: 7. This CDR3 is 15 amino acids long. Germline V gene lookup returns CDR1 SQVTM and CDR2 ANQGSEA. The CDR3 sequence: CSVDPQGGMNTEAFF. DNA for the CDR3: TGCAGCGTTGATCCGCAGGGGGGAATGAACACTGAAGCTTTCTTT.

This clonotype was recorded many times. CDR3 sequence reads: CASSPKVGGLNTGELFF. The DNA of the CDR3 is TGTGCCAGCAGCCCAAAGGTAGGCGGGCTGAACACCGGGGAGCTGTTTTTT. V is TRBV12-3 or TRBV12-4 and J is TRBJ2-2; tentative D call: TRBD2 (5 bases). The V end lost 6 bases, the J end lost 1 base, and 18 bases lay between the germline ends. This CDR3 region has 17 residues.